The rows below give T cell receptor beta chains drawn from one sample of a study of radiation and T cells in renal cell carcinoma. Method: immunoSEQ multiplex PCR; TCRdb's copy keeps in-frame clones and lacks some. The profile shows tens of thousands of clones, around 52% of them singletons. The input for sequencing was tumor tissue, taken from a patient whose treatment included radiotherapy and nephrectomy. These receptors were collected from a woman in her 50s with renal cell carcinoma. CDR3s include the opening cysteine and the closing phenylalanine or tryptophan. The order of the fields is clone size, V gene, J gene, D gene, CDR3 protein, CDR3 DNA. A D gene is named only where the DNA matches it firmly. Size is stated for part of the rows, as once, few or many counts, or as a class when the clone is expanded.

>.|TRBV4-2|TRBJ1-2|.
CASSQDIGSGYTF
TGTGCCAGCAGCCAAGATATAGGAAGTGGCTACACCTTC
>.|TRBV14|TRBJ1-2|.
CASSQEWGDGYTF
TGTGCCAGCAGCCAAGAGTGGGGTGACGGCTACACCTTC
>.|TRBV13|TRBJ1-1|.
CASSLEQPEAFF
TGTGCCAGCAGCTTAGAGCAGCCCGAAGCTTTCTTT
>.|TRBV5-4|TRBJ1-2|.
CASSSGTSNYGYTF
TGTGCCAGCAGCTCCGGGACCTCTAACTATGGCTACACCTTC
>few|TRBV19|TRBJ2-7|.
CASSALPRDKTYEQYF
TGTGCCAGTAGCGCACTTCCCAGGGACAAAACCTACGAGCAGTACTTC
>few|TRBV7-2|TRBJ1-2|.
CASSRDRNYGYTF
TGTGCCAGCAGCCGAGACAGAAACTATGGCTACACCTTC
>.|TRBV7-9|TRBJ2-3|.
CASSPDRSPTLLTDTQYF
TGTGCCAGCAGCCCTGACAGGAGTCCTACCTTGCTCACAGATACGCAGTATTTT
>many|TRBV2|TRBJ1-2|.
CASSLIGEGYGYTF
TGTGCCAGTTCGCTAATTGGGGAAGGCTATGGCTACACCTTC
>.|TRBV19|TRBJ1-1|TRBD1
CASRQGGEAFF
TGTGCCAGTAGGCAGGGGGGTGAAGCTTTCTTT
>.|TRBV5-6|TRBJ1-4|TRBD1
CASSLADRVGEKLFF
TGTGCCAGCAGCTTGGCGGACAGGGTTGGTGAAAAACTGTTTTTT
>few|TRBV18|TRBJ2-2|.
CASSPTQDSGGELFF
TGTGCCAGCTCACCGACTCAGGATTCAGGCGGGGAGCTGTTTTTT
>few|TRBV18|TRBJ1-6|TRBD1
CASSTRRDSDNSPLHF
TGTGCCAGCTCTACCAGGCGGGACAGCGATAATTCACCCCTCCACTTT
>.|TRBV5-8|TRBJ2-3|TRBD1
CASSTGQGTPTDTQYF
TGTGCCAGCAGTACGGGACAGGGGACCCCTACAGATACGCAGTATTTT
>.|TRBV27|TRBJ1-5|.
CASSLTGRQPQHF
TGTGCCAGCAGTTTGACGGGGAGACAGCCCCAGCATTTT
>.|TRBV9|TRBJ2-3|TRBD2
CASSVGRGGNTDTQYF
TGTGCCAGCAGCGTAGGCCGGGGGGGGAACACAGATACGCAGTATTTT
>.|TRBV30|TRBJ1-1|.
CAWSVPAQNTEAFF
TGTGCCTGGAGTGTACCCGCCCAGAACACTGAAGCTTTCTTT
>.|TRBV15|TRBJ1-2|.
CATSRERAPSSYGYTF
TGTGCCACCAGCAGAGAACGTGCCCCCTCGAGCTATGGCTACACCTTC